The 20 T cell receptor beta chains below were found in one sample sequenced in a study of T cell clonotyping in hematopoietic cell transplantation. The data were produced by immunoSEQ multiplex PCR, yet TCRdb's version contains in-frame clones alone and is incomplete. Found here are approximately 70,000 clones, around 94% of them singletons; the top ten hold roughly 1.7%. Sequences were obtained from peripheral blood mononuclear cells. The receptors were sampled from a man in his fifties or sixties in good health. Some clones in this sample may be carry-over from other donors' samples.

The chain uses TRBV6-1 and TRBJ1-5, with a tentative D call TRBD1 (6 bases). The V and J ends lost 3 bases and 5 bases respectively, with 11 bases between them. The germline CDR1 and CDR2 sequences are MNHNS and SASEGT. This CDR3 has 14 amino acids. CDR3 coding DNA: TGTGCCAGCAGTGACTTGGGGGCCCATCAGCCCCAGCATTTT. Translation gives CASSDLGAHQPQHF.

V gene TRBV7-8 combines with J gene TRBJ1-3; D is possibly TRBD1 (5 bases). V was cut by 1 base and J by 0 bases, with 16 bases left in between. CDR1 and CDR2 from the germline V gene are SGHVS and FQNEAQ. The CDR3 loop spans 18 amino acids. The CDR3 loop reads CASSLGLSQGPSGNTIYF. CDR3 nucleotides: TGTGCCAGCAGCTTAGGTTTAAGTCAGGGCCCCTCTGGAAACACCATATATTTT. The whole variable domain, filled in from reference TRBV7-8 and TRBJ1-3, reads GAGVSQSPRYKVAKRGQDVALRCDPISGHVSLFWYQQALGQGPEFLTYFQNEAQLDKSGLPSDRFFAERPEGSVSTLKIQRTQQEDSAVYLCASSLGLSQGPSGNTIYFGEGSWLTVV.

V is TRBV28 and J is TRBJ2-1; D perhaps matches TRBD2 (6 bases). The ends were cut back, 5 bases at V and 6 bases at J, with 14 bases in the middle. CDR3 length: 14 amino acids. CDR1 is MDHEN, CDR2 SYDVKM, per germline. The DNA for the CDR3 is TGTGCCAGCAGTCTGCCGGGACTTGTCAATGAGCAGTTCTTC. Protein: CASSLPGLVNEQFF.

This chain uses TRBV27 with TRBJ1-5, with D perhaps TRBD1 (6 bases). V was trimmed by 5 bases and J by 4 bases, leaving 9 bases between them. The germline CDR1 and CDR2 sequences are MNHEY and SMNVEV (reference sequence). The CDR3 extends over 13 amino acids. The CDR3 loop is CASSRQVNQPQHF. The CDR3 DNA follows: TGTGCCAGCAGTCGACAGGTTAATCAGCCCCAGCATTTT.

This chain joins TRBV5-8 and TRBJ2-7; no clear D gene. The CDR3 totals 14 residues. Looked up from germline, CDR1 is SGHTS and CDR2 is YDEGEE. V lost 7 bases, J lost 1 base, and 15 bases lay in between. CDR3: CASRTRKGSYEQYF. The CDR3 DNA is TGTGCCAGCCGAACCCGCAAGGGATCCTACGAGCAGTACTTC.

As concerns this clone: At one of its ends the junction is not consistent with the germline gene, which may arise from a read error. This chain joins TRBV6-1 and TRBJ1-2, with D possibly being TRBD1 (5 bases). The CDR3 is 13 amino acids. CDR1 and CDR2 (germline): MNHNS, SASEGT. The CDR3 is CASSFEGRYVYTF. The CDR3 DNA follows: TGTGCCAGCAGTTTCGAGGGGCGCTATGTCTACACCTTC.

The gene calls are TRBV5-4 and TRBJ2-1, with 9 bases identical to TRBD2. Germline-derived CDR1 and CDR2 are SGHNT and YYREEE (reference sequence). The V segment lost 2 bases and the J segment 5 bases; nucleotides outside the gene matches: 5. CDR3 length equals 15 residues. The CDR3 region is CASSFPSGTDNEQFF. In DNA, the CDR3 is TGTGCCAGCAGCTTCCCTAGCGGGACAGACAATGAGCAGTTCTTC.

The chain couples TRBV6-5 to TRBJ1-1, with a tentative D call TRBD1 (6 bases). Germline-derived CDR1 and CDR2 are MNHEY and SVGAGI. The CDR3 totals 16 residues. Trimming pared 0 bases from V and 4 bases from J, leaving 15 bases between. The CDR3 DNA sequence: TGTGCCAGCAGTTACTCGGGCACAGGGCAGCCCACTGAAGCTTTCTTT. Its protein product is CASSYSGTGQPTEAFF.

The V gene is TRBV29-1, the J gene TRBJ2-5, with D possibly TRBD1 on 6 matching bases. V lost 4 bases, J lost 1 base, and 16 bases lay in between. This CDR3 has 15 amino acids. In germline, CDR1 is SQVTM, CDR2 ANQGSEA. The CDR3, as DNA: TGCAGCGTTGTCCCCCCTACAGGGACCCAAGAGACCCAGTACTTC. Its translation: CSVVPPTGTQETQYF. Full variable domain (remainder filled in from reference TRBV29-1 and TRBJ2-5): SAVISQKPSRDICQRGTSLTIQCQVDSQVTMMFWYRQQPGQSLTLIATANQGSEATYESGFVIDKFPISRPNLTFSTLTVSNMSPEDSSIYLCSVVPPTGTQETQYFGPGTRLLVL.

In nucleotides, the CDR3 is TGTGCCAGCAAGGGGGGACTGAATCAGCCCCAGCATTTT. Amino acid sequence: CASKGGLNQPQHF. The rearrangement uses TRBV28 and TRBJ1-5, with D tentatively TRBD1 (6 bases). This CDR3 contains 13 residues. Trimming removed 7 bases at V and 4 bases at J, with 11 bases between. CDR1 and CDR2 from the germline V gene are MDHEN and SYDVKM.

The chain joins TRBV11-3 to TRBJ1-2; D uncertain. V gave up 0 bases and J gave up 12 bases, with 11 bases separating them. This CDR3 region has 12 residues. The germline CDR1 and CDR2 sequences are SGHNT and YENEEA. The CDR3 DNA follows: TGTGCCAGCAGCTTAGAAGGAGCAGCGGACACCTTC. It encodes CASSLEGAADTF.

The table lists this clone with a count of one. The chain combines TRBV6-5 with TRBJ2-3; possibly TRBD1 or TRBD2 for D (5 bases each). The CDR3 loop spans 15 amino acids. CDR1 and CDR2 from the germline V gene are MNHEY and SVGAGI. V was clipped by 6 bases and J by 2 bases, with 15 bases between them. The CDR3 loop is CASSLAGGPTDTQYF. The CDR3 DNA sequence: TGTGCCAGCAGCCTAGCTGGGGGACCCACAGATACGCAGTATTTT.

The V and J genes are TRBV4-3 and TRBJ2-7; the D gene is possibly TRBD1 (5 bases). Trimming removed 1 base at V and 3 bases at J, with 13 bases between. The germline gives CDR1 LGHNA, CDR2 YSLEER. The CDR3 is 15 residues long. CDR3 DNA sequence: TGCGCCAGCAGCCAAGTTCCCGACAGAAACTACGAGCAGTACTTC. As protein: CASSQVPDRNYEQYF.

This clone showed up just once. The gene calls are TRBV5-8 and TRBJ1-2; tentatively, D is TRBD1 (5 bases). Germline V CDR1 and CDR2: SGHTS, YDEGEE. CDR3 size: 14 residues. Trimming removed 1 base at V and 5 bases at J, with 12 bases between. CDR3 sequence (DNA): TGTGCCAGCAGCTTGCGAGGGGTGAATTATGGCTACACCTTC. It encodes CASSLRGVNYGYTF.

This clone was seen only once. V and J are TRBV5-1 and TRBJ2-1; D assignment may be TRBD1 or TRBD2 (5 bases each). V was trimmed by 7 bases and J by 0 bases, leaving 11 bases between them. Germline V gene data show CDR1 as SGHRS and CDR2 as YFSETQ. CDR3 length: 14 amino acids. In DNA, the CDR3 is TGCGCCAGCTTCCGGGACGGCTCCTACAATGAGCAGTTCTTC. Protein sequence: CASFRDGSYNEQFF.

This chain uses TRBV28 with TRBJ1-2; D possibly corresponds to TRBD1 (5 bases). The germline gives CDR1 MDHEN, CDR2 SYDVKM. The CDR3 extends over 14 amino acids. V gave up 1 base and J gave up 4 bases, with 10 bases separating them. The CDR3 coding sequence is TGTGCCAGCAGTTTATCGCAGGGCGTCTATGGCTACACCTTC. It encodes CASSLSQGVYGYTF.

This clone was detected only once. V usage is TRBV2 and J usage is TRBJ2-7; possible D gene TRBD1, 6 bases. The CDR3 covers 14 residues. Trimming removed 6 bases from V and 4 bases from J, with 16 bases in between. Germline V CDR1 and CDR2: SNHLY, FYNNEI. CDR3 in DNA: TGTGCCAGCAGGACCGGGACACACTCATACGAGCAGTACTTC. Its translation: CASRTGTHSYEQYF.

The chain is built from TRBV27 and TRBJ1-1; tentatively, D is TRBD1 (5 bases). Trimming removed 8 bases at V and 1 base at J, with 17 bases between. Germline assignment: CDR1 MNHEY and CDR2 SMNVEV (reference sequence). The CDR3 length is 15 residues. This CDR3 reads CASASAGGGNTEAFF. CDR3 sequence (DNA): TGTGCCAGCGCGTCAGCGGGGGGAGGGAACACTGAAGCTTTCTTT.

V gene TRBV6-5 combines with J gene TRBJ1-1; 9 nucleotides agree with TRBD1. With V trimmed by 0 bases and J by 0 bases, 2 bases remained unmatched. The germline CDR1 and CDR2 sequences are MNHEY and SVGAGI. The CDR3 extends over 16 amino acids. CDR3 DNA sequence: TGTGCCAGCAGTTACTCCAGGACAGGGGTGAACACTGAAGCTTTCTTT. Translation: CASSYSRTGVNTEAFF.

The CDR3 protein is CASSWDRPNQPQHF. CDR3 DNA sequence: TGTGCCAGCAGTTGGGACAGACCCAATCAGCCCCAGCATTTT. The genes are TRBV28 and TRBJ1-5; 7 bases align to TRBD1. V shed 4 bases, J shed 3 bases, and the junction held 3 bases outside the gene matches. Germline CDR1 reads MDHEN; CDR2 reads SYDVKM. The CDR3 is 14 residues long.